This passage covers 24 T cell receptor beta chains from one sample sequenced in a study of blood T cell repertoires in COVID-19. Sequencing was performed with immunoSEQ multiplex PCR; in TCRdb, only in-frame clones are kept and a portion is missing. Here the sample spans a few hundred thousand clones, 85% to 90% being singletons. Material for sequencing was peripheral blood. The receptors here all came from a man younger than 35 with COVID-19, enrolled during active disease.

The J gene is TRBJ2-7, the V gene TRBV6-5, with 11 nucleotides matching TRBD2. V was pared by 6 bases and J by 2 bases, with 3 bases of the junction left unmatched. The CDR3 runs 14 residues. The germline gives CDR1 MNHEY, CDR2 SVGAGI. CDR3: CASRRTSGPYEQYF. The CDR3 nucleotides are TGTGCCAGCAGGAGGACTAGCGGGCCCTACGAGCAGTACTTC.

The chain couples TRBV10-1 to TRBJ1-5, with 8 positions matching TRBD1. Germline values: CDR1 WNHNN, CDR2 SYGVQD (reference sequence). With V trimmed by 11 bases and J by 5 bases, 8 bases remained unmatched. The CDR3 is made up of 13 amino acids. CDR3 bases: TGCGCCCGCTACAGGGGGGCAGATCAGCCCCAGCATTTT. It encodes CARYRGADQPQHF.

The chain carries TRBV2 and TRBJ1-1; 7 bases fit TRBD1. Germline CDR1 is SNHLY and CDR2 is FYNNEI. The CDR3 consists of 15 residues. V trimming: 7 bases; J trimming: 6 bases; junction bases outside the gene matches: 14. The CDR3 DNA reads TGTGCCAGCACTCAATCCGGGACAGTCATGTCTGAAGCTTTCTTT. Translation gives CASTQSGTVMSEAFF.

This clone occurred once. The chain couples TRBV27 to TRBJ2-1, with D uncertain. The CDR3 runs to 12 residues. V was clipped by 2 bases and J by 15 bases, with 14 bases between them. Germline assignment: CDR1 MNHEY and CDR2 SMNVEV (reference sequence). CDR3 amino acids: CASSLENSQLFF. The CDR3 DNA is TGTGCCAGCAGTTTAGAAAACAGTCAGTTGTTCTTC.

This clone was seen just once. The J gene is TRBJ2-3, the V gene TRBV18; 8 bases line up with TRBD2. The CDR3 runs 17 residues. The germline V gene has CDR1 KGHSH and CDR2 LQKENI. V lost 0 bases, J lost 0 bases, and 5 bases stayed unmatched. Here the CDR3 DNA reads TGTGCCAGCTCACCACCGGGGATAGCGGGGAGCACAGATACGCAGTATTTT. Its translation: CASSPPGIAGSTDTQYF.

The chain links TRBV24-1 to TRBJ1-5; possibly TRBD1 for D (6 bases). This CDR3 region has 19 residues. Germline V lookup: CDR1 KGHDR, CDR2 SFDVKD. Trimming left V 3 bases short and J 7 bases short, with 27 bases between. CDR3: CATSDTVMDGGRPNQPQHF. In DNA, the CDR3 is TGTGCCACCAGTGATACTGTAATGGATGGGGGCCGCCCAAACCAGCCCCAGCATTTT.

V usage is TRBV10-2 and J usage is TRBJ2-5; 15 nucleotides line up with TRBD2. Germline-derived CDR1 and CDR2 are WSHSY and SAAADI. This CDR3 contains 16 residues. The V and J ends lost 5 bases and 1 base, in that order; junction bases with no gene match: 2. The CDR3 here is CASSLGLAGGQETQYF. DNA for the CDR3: TGCGCCAGCAGTCTGGGACTAGCGGGAGGCCAAGAGACCCAGTACTTC.

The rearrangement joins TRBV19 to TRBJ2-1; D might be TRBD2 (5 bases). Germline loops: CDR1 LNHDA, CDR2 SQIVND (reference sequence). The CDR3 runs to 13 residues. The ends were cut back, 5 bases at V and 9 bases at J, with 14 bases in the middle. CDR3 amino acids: CASSAAGPSEQFF. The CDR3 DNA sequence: TGTGCCAGTAGTGCCGCGGGCCCATCTGAGCAGTTCTTC.

The CDR3 nucleotides are TGTGCCAGCAGTTCCTGGCGTAGGCGGGCGTGGTCACCCCTCCACTTT. Translation gives CASSSWRRRAWSPLHF. The chain employs TRBV6-9 and TRBJ1-6; D is ambiguous. The germline V gene has CDR1 MNHGY and CDR2 SVAAGI. V dropped 4 bases and J dropped 10 bases, with 20 bases sitting between them. The CDR3 extends over 16 amino acids.

The CDR3 sequence is CASSQEESSRGYGNTIYF. For the CDR3, the DNA is TGCGCCAGCAGCCAAGAAGAATCAAGCAGGGGTTACGGAAACACCATATATTTT. V usage is TRBV4-1 and J usage is TRBJ1-3; maybe TRBD1 (6 bases). This CDR3 contains 18 residues. V was clipped by 0 bases and J by 4 bases, with 19 bases between them. Germline V CDR1 and CDR2: MGHRA, YSYEKL.

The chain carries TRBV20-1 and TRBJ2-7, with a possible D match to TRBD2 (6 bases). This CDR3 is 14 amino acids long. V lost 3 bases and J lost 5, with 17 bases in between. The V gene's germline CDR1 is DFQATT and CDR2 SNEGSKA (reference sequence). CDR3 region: CSASRRAGRNEQYF. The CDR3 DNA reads TGCAGTGCTAGTCGGAGGGCGGGGAGGAACGAGCAGTACTTC.

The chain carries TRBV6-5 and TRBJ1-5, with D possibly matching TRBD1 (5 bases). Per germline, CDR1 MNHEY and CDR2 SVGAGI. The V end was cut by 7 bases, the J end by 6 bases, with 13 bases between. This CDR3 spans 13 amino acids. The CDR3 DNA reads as TGTGCCAGCAATCAGGGAAGTGGTCAGCCCCAGCATTTT. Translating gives CASNQGSGQPQHF.

The CDR3 sequence is CASSLDPGLGEQYF. The CDR3 DNA reads as TGTGCCAGCAGCTTAGATCCGGGATTGGGCGAGCAGTACTTC. V gene TRBV11-2 combines with J gene TRBJ2-7; D possibly corresponds to TRBD2 (5 bases). Germline CDR1 and CDR2: SGHAT and FQNNGV. The length of the CDR3 is 14 residues. V was pared by 0 bases and J by 6 bases, with 12 bases between.

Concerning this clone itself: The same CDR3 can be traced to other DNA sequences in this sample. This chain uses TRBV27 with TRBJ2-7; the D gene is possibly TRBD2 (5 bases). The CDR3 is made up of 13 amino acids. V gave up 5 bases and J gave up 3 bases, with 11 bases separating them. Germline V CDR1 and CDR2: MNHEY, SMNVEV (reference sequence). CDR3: CASSPGNSYEQYF. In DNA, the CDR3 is TGTGCCAGCAGTCCCGGGAACAGCTACGAGCAGTACTTC.

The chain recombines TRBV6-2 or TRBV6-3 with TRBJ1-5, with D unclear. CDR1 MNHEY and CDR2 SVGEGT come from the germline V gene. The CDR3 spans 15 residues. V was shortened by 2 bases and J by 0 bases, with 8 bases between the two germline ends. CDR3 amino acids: CASSYNSYSNQPQHF. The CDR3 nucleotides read TGTGCCAGCAGTTACAACAGCTATAGCAATCAGCCCCAGCATTTT.

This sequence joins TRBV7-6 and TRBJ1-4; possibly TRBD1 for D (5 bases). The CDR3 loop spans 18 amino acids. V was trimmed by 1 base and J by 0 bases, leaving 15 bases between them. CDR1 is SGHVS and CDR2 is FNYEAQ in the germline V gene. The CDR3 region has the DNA TGTGCCAGCAGCTTAGGCGACAGAGCCGAATCAACTAATGAAAAACTGTTTTTT. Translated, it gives CASSLGDRAESTNEKLFF.

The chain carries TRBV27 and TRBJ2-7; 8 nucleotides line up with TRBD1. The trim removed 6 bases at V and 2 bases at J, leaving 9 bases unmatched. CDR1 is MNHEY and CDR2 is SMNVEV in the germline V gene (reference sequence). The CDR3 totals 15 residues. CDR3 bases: TGTGCCAGCAGCTCTGACAGGGGACGGACCTACGAGCAGTACTTC. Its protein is CASSSDRGRTYEQYF.

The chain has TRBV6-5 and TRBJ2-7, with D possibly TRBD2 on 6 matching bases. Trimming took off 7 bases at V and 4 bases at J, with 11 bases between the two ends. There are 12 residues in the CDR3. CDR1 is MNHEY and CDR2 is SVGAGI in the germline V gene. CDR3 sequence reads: CASKSGAYEQYF. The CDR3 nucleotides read TGTGCCAGCAAGTCGGGAGCATACGAGCAGTACTTC.

The CDR3 is CASSFSGQGGTQYF. The CDR3 DNA is TGTGCCAGCAGCTTTTCGGGACAGGGGGGAACGCAGTATTTT. The chain carries TRBV7-8 and TRBJ2-3; 11 bases match TRBD1. Trimming at V came to 3 bases and at J to 9 bases, leaving 5 bases not matched to a gene. The germline V gene encodes CDR1 SGHVS and CDR2 FQNEAQ. This CDR3 is built from 14 residues. Complete variable domain (other parts from reference TRBV7-8 and TRBJ2-3): GAGVSQSPRYKVAKRGQDVALRCDPISGHVSLFWYQQALGQGPEFLTYFQNEAQLDKSGLPSDRFFAERPEGSVSTLKIQRTQQEDSAVYLCASSFSGQGGTQYFGPGTRLTVL.

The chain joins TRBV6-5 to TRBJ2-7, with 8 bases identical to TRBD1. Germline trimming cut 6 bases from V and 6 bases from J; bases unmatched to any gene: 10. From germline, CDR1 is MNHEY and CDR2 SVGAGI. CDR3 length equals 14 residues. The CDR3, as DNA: TGTGCCAGCAGCGCCGGACAGGGTGAAATCGAGCAGTACTTC. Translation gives CASSAGQGEIEQYF.

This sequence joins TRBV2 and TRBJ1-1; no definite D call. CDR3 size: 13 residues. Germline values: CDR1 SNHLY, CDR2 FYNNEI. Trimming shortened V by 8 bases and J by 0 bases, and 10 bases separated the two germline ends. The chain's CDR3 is CASGLSLNTEAFF. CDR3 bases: TGTGCCAGCGGACTGTCGTTGAACACTGAAGCTTTCTTT.

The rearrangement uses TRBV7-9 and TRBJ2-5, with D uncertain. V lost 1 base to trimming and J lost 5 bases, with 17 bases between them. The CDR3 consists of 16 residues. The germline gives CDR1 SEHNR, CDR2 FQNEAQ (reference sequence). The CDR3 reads CASSLGAVTLIETQYF. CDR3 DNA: TGTGCCAGCAGCTTAGGGGCCGTAACATTGATCGAGACCCAGTACTTC.

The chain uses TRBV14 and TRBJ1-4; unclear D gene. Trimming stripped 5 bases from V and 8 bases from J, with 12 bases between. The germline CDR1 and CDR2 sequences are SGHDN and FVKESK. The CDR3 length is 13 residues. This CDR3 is CASSSRRGEKLFF. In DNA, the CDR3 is TGTGCCAGCAGCTCCCGGCGGGGAGAAAAACTGTTTTTT.

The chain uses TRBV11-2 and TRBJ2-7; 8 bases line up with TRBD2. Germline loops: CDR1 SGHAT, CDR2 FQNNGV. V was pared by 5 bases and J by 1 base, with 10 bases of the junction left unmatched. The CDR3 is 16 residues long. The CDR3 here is CASSTLLAEQSYEQYF. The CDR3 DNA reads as TGTGCCAGCAGCACACTACTAGCGGAGCAATCCTACGAGCAGTACTTC.